The rows below give T cell receptor beta chains drawn from one sample of a study of CD8+CD57+ T cells in acquired aplastic anemia. Using its own MiXCR run on the reads, TCRdb lists one record per CDR3 protein. Seen here are around 430,000 distinct CDR3 sequences, more than 25% observed once, and the top ten hold around 0.82%. The sample was sorted CD4+, CD8+, or CD8+CD57+ T cells (not recorded which) from PBMCs. The receptors here all came from a human donor with aplastic anemia. Each CDR3 is given with its conserved first and last residue. Fields, in order: J gene, V gene, D gene, clone size, CDR3 protein, CDR3 DNA. The D gene is left open where the match is weak. Only part of the rows carry a size: once, few, many, or a class if the clone is expanded.

J: TRBJ1-2
V: TRBV5-6
D: TRBD1
size: few
CDR3: CASSFRDRLNYGYTF
DNA: TGTGCCAGCAGCTTCCGGGACAGGTTAAACTATGGCTACACCTTC

J: TRBJ2-7
V: TRBV9
D: TRBD2
size: many
CDR3: CASSVGLAGYEQYF
DNA: TGTGCCAGCAGCGTGGGACTAGCGGGCTACGAGCAGTACTTC

J: TRBJ2-2
V: TRBV19
D: -
size: -
CDR3: CASERIRNTGELFF
DNA: TGTGCCAGTGAGAGGATTAGGAACACCGGGGAGCTGTTTTTT

J: TRBJ1-2
V: TRBV29-1
D: -
size: many
CDR3: CSVVVGAGSGYGYTF
DNA: TGCAGCGTTGTGGTGGGGGCAGGGTCGGGCTATGGCTACACCTTC

J: TRBJ2-3
V: TRBV27
D: -
size: -
CDR3: CASSFQRRPRDTQYF
DNA: TGTGCCAGCAGTTTCCAGCGGAGGCCCCGAGATACGCAGTATTTT

J: TRBJ1-6
V: TRBV4-3
D: -
size: many
CDR3: CASSQDRVNSPLHF
DNA: TGCGCCAGCAGCCAAGACAGGGTTAATTCACCCCTCCACTTT

J: TRBJ1-5
V: TRBV12-3/TRBV12-4
D: -
size: few
CDR3: CASSFEENQPQHF
DNA: TGTGCCAGCAGTTTTGAAGAAAATCAGCCCCAGCATTTT

J: TRBJ1-2
V: TRBV24-1
D: TRBD1
size: -
CDR3: CATSEYRDSAWGYTF
DNA: TGTGCCACCAGTGAATACAGGGACAGCGCGTGGGGCTACACCTTC

J: TRBJ1-5
V: TRBV11-2
D: -
size: few
CDR3: CASSLDHAGNQPQHF
DNA: TGTGCCAGCAGCTTAGATCATGCGGGCAATCAGCCCCAGCATTTT

J: TRBJ2-3
V: TRBV5-4
D: -
size: few
CDR3: CASSFRADTQYF
DNA: TGTGCCAGCAGCTTTCGAGCGGATACGCAGTATTTT

J: TRBJ2-7
V: TRBV25-1
D: TRBD2
size: -
CDR3: CASSAGPGGYEQYF
DNA: TGTGCCAGCAGTGCTGGCCCGGGGGGGTACGAGCAGTACTTC

J: TRBJ2-2
V: TRBV20-1
D: TRBD2
size: -
CDR3: CSAGTSGTGELFF
DNA: TGCAGTGCCGGGACTAGCGGAACCGGGGAGCTGTTTTTT

J: TRBJ1-1
V: TRBV10-3
D: -
size: few
CDR3: CASRTNTEAFF
DNA: TGTGCCAGCAGGACGAACACTGAAGCTTTCTTT

J: TRBJ1-6
V: TRBV10-3
D: TRBD1
size: -
CDR3: CAISEDRGRNSPLHF
DNA: TGTGCCATCAGTGAGGACAGGGGGCGGAATTCACCCCTCCACTTT

J: TRBJ2-3
V: TRBV10-3
D: -
size: -
CDR3: CAISESRGGLRDTQYF
DNA: TGTGCCATCAGTGAGTCGAGGGGGGGCCTAAGAGATACGCAGTATTTT

J: TRBJ2-7
V: TRBV15
D: -
size: -
CDR3: CATSRGTTYEQYF
DNA: TGTGCCACCAGCAGAGGCACGACCTACGAGCAGTACTTC

J: TRBJ1-5
V: TRBV20-1
D: -
size: few
CDR3: CSANETRSGVGNQPQHF
DNA: TGCAGTGCCAATGAAACCAGGAGCGGCGTGGGCAATCAGCCCCAGCATTTT

J: TRBJ2-2
V: TRBV6-1
D: -
size: few
CDR3: CASSTDRLNTGELFF
DNA: TGTGCCAGCAGTACCGACAGACTGAACACCGGGGAGCTGTTTTTT

J: TRBJ2-2
V: TRBV19
D: TRBD1
size: -
CDR3: CASSRGTGAYTGELFF
DNA: TGTGCCAGTAGTAGAGGGACAGGGGCGTACACCGGGGAGCTGTTTTTT

J: TRBJ2-3
V: TRBV24-1
D: -
size: -
CDR3: CATSDPGLTGGTDTQYF
DNA: TGTGCCACCAGTGACCCCGGACTCACGGGGGGCACAGATACGCAGTATTTT

J: TRBJ2-7
V: TRBV7-9
D: -
size: few
CDR3: CAGSDFDSSYEQYF
DNA: TGTGCCGGCAGCGACTTCGACAGCTCCTACGAGCAGTACTTC

J: TRBJ2-1
V: TRBV19
D: -
size: -
CDR3: CASSPQFFDGNEQFF
DNA: TGTGCCAGTAGCCCTCAGTTTTTTGACGGGAATGAGCAGTTCTTC

J: TRBJ1-2
V: TRBV5-5
D: -
size: -
CDR3: CASSLIQASNYGYTF
DNA: TGTGCCAGCAGCTTGATACAGGCATCTAACTATGGCTACACCTTC

J: TRBJ2-5
V: TRBV11-1
D: -
size: -
CDR3: CASSLDGGPRVIETQYF
DNA: TGTGCCAGCAGCTTAGATGGGGGACCGCGGGTAATCGAGACCCAGTACTTC

J: TRBJ2-2
V: TRBV7-9
D: -
size: many
CDR3: CASSSLTGELFF
DNA: TGTGCCAGCAGCTCCTTAACCGGGGAGCTGTTTTTT

J: TRBJ2-1
V: TRBV19
D: TRBD1
size: many
CDR3: CASSDRGNEQFF
DNA: TGTGCCAGTAGTGACAGGGGCAATGAGCAGTTCTTC

J: TRBJ2-1
V: TRBV18
D: TRBD2
size: -
CDR3: CASSASGTYNEQFF
DNA: TGTGCCAGCTCAGCTAGCGGAACCTACAATGAGCAGTTCTTC

J: TRBJ2-1
V: TRBV25-1
D: TRBD1
size: many
CDR3: CASSTGTGWNEQFF
DNA: TGTGCCAGCAGTACCGGGACAGGGTGGAATGAGCAGTTCTTC

J: TRBJ1-2
V: TRBV19
D: -
size: many
CDR3: CASSTLQDNYGYTF
DNA: TGTGCCAGTAGTACCCTACAGGATAACTATGGCTACACCTTC

J: TRBJ2-7
V: TRBV28
D: TRBD1
size: -
CDR3: CASTTTGATYEQYF
DNA: TGTGCCAGCACCACAACAGGGGCTACCTACGAGCAGTACTTC

J: TRBJ1-6
V: TRBV7-2
D: -
size: many
CDR3: CASSFQDSPLHF
DNA: TGTGCCAGCAGCTTTCAGGATTCACCCCTCCACTTT

J: TRBJ1-1
V: TRBV20-1
D: -
size: few
CDR3: CSARTRRSAEAFF
DNA: TGCAGTGCTAGAACCAGGCGTTCGGCTGAAGCTTTCTTT

J: TRBJ1-5
V: TRBV11-2
D: -
size: -
CDR3: CASSLSPNQPQHF
DNA: TGTGCCAGCAGCTTATCTCCTAATCAGCCCCAGCATTTT

J: TRBJ1-2
V: TRBV12-3/TRBV12-4
D: TRBD1
size: many
CDR3: CASSSPQGASGYTF
DNA: TGTGCCAGCAGTTCACCTCAGGGGGCGAGTGGCTACACCTTC

J: TRBJ1-4
V: TRBV7-9
D: TRBD1
size: few
CDR3: CASSQDRGRLEKLFF
DNA: TGTGCCAGCAGCCAGGACAGGGGACGGTTGGAAAAACTGTTTTTT

J: TRBJ2-1
V: TRBV13
D: TRBD2
size: few
CDR3: CASSTRPVSGGSSYNEQFF
DNA: TGTGCCAGCAGCACCCGACCCGTGAGCGGGGGGTCGTCCTACAATGAGCAGTTCTTC

J: TRBJ1-1
V: TRBV13
D: -
size: many
CDR3: CASNAAEGMGMNTEAFF
DNA: TGTGCCAGCAACGCCGCAGAGGGAATGGGCATGAACACTGAAGCTTTCTTT

J: TRBJ1-1
V: TRBV16
D: -
size: many
CDR3: CASSLHGTEAFF
DNA: TGTGCCAGCAGCCTCCACGGGACTGAAGCTTTCTTT

J: TRBJ1-6
V: TRBV6-5
D: TRBD1
size: -
CDR3: CASSYRDSPPGSPLHF
DNA: TGTGCCAGCAGTTACAGGGACAGCCCTCCCGGCTCACCCCTCCACTTT